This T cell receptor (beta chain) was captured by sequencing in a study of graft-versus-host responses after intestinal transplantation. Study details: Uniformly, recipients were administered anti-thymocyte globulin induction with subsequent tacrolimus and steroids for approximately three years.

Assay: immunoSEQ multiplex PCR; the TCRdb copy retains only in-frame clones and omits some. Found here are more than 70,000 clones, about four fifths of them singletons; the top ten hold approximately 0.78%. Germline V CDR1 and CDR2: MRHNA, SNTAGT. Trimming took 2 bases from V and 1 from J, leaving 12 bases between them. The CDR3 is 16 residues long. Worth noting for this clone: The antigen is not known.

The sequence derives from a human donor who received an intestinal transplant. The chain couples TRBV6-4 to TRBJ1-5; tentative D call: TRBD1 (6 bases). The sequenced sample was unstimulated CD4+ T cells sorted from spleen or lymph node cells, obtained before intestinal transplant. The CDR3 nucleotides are TGTGCCAGCAGTGACGAAAGGACAGCCAGCAATCAGCCCCAGCATTTT. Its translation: CASSDERTASNQPQHF.